This paragraph reports one T cell receptor beta chain. Its antigen is not known. This specimen belongs to a study of cytomegalovirus exposure and HLA in healthy donors. General observations from the study: Previously analyzed data showed that most TCR beta V segments were productive at a frequency of about 87% or about 30%.

The CDR3 totals 15 residues. From germline, CDR1 is SGHDT and CDR2 YYEEEE. Trimming removed 2 bases from V and 2 bases from J, with 11 bases in between. 13 Jbeta primers and 60 Vbeta primers were used for the PCR. Only in-frame clones appear in the TCRdb table, and some are missing; sequencing was by immunoSEQ multiplex PCR. The sample holds around 150,000 clones; approximately 70% are singletons and the top ten take less than 3.5%. The sequencing sample was made of PBMCs. V and J are TRBV5-6 and TRBJ2-1, with D perhaps TRBD2 (6 bases). This TCR was sampled from a woman between 40 and 50 years old in good health and CMV-seropositive. The CDR3 DNA sequence: TGTGCCAGCAGCTTTCTAGCGAGTACCTACAATGAGCAGTTCTTC. It encodes CASSFLASTYNEQFF.